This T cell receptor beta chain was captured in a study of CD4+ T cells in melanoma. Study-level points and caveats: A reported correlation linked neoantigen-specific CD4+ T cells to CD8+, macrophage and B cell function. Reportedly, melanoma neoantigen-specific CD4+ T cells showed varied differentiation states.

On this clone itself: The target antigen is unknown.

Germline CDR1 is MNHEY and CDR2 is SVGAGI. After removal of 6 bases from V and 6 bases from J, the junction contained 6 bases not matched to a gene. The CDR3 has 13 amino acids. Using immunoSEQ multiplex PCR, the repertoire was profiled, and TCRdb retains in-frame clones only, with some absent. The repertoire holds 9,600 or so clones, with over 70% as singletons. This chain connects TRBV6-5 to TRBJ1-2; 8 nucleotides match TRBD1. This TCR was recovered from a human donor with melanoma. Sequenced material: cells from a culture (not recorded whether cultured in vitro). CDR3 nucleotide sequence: TGTGCCAGCAGACAGACAGGGGCCCATGGCTACACCTTC. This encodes CASRQTGAHGYTF.